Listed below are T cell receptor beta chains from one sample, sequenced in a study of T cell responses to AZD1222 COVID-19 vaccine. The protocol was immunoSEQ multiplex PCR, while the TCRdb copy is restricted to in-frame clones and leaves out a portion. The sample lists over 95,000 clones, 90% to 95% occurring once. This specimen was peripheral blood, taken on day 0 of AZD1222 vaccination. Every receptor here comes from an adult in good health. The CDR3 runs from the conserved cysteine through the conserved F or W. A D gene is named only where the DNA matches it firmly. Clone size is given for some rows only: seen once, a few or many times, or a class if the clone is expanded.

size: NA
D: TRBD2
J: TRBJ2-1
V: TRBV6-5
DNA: TGTGCCAGCAGTTACTCTAGCGGGGGCGATGAGCAGTTCTTC
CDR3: CASSYSSGGDEQFF

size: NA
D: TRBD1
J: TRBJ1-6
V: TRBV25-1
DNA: TGTGCCAGCAGTTACCCGGGACAGCCTTCACCCCTCCACTTT
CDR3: CASSYPGQPSPLHF

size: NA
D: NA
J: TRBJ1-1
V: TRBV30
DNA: TGTGCCTTTCGGAGTCTGGGTTCTGAAGCTTTCTTT
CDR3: CAFRSLGSEAFF

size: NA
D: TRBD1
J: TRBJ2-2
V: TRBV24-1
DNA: TGTGCCACCAGGGGACAGGGGGCGACCGGGGAGCTGTTTTTT
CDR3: CATRGQGATGELFF

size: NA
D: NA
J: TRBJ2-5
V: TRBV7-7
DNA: TGTGCTAGCAGCTGGGGGTTGGGGGAGACCCAGTACTTC
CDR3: CASSWGLGETQYF

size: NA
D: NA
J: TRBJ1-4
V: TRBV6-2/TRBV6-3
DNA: TGTGCCAGCAGTAGGGGGGCTGGTGAAAAACTGTTTTTT
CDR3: CASSRGAGEKLFF

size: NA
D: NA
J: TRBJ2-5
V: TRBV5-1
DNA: TGCGCCAGCAGCGTCGTGGGGGGAGGCGAGACCCAGTACTTC
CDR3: CASSVVGGGETQYF

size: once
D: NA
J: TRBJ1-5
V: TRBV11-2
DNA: TGTGCCAGCAGCGTCACAGGGCCTCAGCCCCAGCATTTT
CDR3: CASSVTGPQPQHF

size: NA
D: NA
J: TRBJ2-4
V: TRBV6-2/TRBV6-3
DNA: TGTGCCAGCAGTTACGGGACGCTGTTCCAGTACTTC
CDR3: CASSYGTLFQYF

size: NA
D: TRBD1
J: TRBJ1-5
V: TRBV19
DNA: TGTGCCAGTAGTCTCGGACAGGGAGGACAGCCCCAGCATTTT
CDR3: CASSLGQGGQPQHF

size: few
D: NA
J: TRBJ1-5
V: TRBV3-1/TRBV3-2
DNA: TGTGCCAGCAGTCAGGGGACACTAAGCAATCAGCCCCAGCATTTT
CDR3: CASSQGTLSNQPQHF

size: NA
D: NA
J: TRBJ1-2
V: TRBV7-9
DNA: TGTGCCAGCAGCTTAGTGGCCGTCATCTATGGCTACACCTTC
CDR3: CASSLVAVIYGYTF

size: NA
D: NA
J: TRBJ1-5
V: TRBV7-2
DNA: TGTGCCAGCAGCTTAGCATGGGGGACGGTTAGCAATCAGCCCCAGCATTTT
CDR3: CASSLAWGTVSNQPQHF

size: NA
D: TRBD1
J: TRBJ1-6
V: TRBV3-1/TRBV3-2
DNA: TGTGCCAGCGCTCACCGACCTCCGACAGGGGGTCTGTTCTCCTATAATTCACCCCTCCACTTT
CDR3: CASAHRPPTGGLFSYNSPLHF

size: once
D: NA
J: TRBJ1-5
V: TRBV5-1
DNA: TGCGCCAGCAGCTTGGAACCAAGCAATCAGCCCCAGCATTTT
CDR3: CASSLEPSNQPQHF

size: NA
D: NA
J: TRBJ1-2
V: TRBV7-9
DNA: TGTGCCAGCAGCTTAAACAGGGACCATGGCTACACCTTC
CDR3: CASSLNRDHGYTF

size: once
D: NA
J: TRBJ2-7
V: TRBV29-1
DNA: TGCAGCGTTGAAGAGGGGTACGAGCAGTACTTC
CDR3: CSVEEGYEQYF

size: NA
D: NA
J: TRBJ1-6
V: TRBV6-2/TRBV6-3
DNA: TGTGCCAGCAGTTACGTCGGAGCAAGCTCCTATAATTCACCCCTCCACTTT
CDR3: CASSYVGASSYNSPLHF

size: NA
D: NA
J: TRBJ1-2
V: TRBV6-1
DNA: TGTGCCAGCAGTGAAGGTGGCTACACCTTC
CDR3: CASSEGGYTF

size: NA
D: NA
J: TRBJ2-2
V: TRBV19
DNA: TGTGCCAGTCGGTCTGAGTTGGTGACCGGGGAGCTGTTTTTT
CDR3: CASRSELVTGELFF

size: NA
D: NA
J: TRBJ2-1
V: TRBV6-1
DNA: TGTGCCAGCAGTGATAGGCTCAATGAGCAGTTCTTC
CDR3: CASSDRLNEQFF

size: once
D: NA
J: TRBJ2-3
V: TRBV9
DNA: TGTGCCAGCAGCGTTGTCTTAGTCACAGATACGCAGTATTTT
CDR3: CASSVVLVTDTQYF

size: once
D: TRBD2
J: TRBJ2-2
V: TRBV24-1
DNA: TGTGCCACCCAGGGACTAGCGGGGGGGAACGGGGAGCTGTTTTTT
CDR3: CATQGLAGGNGELFF

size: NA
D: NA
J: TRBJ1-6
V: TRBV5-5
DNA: TGTGCCAGCAGCTTGGGTCCAAGCTCCTATAATTCACCCCTCCACTTT
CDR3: CASSLGPSSYNSPLHF

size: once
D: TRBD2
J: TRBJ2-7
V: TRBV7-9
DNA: TGTGCCAGCAGCTTAGTCCGGACTAGCGGGGGCCTTAGCTCCTACGAGCAGTACTTC
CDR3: CASSLVRTSGGLSSYEQYF

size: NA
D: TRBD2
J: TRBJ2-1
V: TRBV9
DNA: TGTGCCAGCAGCGTCGGGGGGGACTCCTACAATGAGCAGTTCTTC
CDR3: CASSVGGDSYNEQFF